The 21 T cell receptor beta chains in this list originate from one sample, sequenced in a study of blood T cells in healthy people across ages. Through a sample-barcoded 5' primer and a J-beta primer mix, a second PCR was run for roughly 6 to 11 cycles. MiXCR was run by TCRdb on the 5' RACE reads, yielding one entry per CDR3 protein. The sample gives 1 million or so distinct CDR3 sequences, around 25% of which show up once; around 0.75% is in the top ten. The data also belong to a second study, concerning T cells of mothers and their children.

The sample consisted of blood. The origin of the receptors is a girl aged 2-15 years in good health.

The chain couples TRBV29-1 to TRBJ1-1; D call uncertain. Per the germline V gene, CDR1 is SQVTM and CDR2 is ANQGSEA. V was clipped by 5 bases and J by 6 bases, with 22 bases between them. This CDR3 is built from 15 residues. The CDR3 region has the DNA TGCAGCGTTTTTTTTTCGGCCACCTTCATCGCTGAAGCTTTCTTT. It codes for CSVFFSATFIAEAFF.

Many counts were recorded for this clonotype. J is TRBJ2-5 and V is TRBV3-1; D not certain. The CDR3 length is 16 residues. The ends were cut back, 0 bases at V and 5 bases at J, with 16 bases in the middle. Looked up from germline, CDR1 is LGHDT and CDR2 is YNNKEL (reference sequence). CDR3: CASSQDLGLLRETQYF. The CDR3 bases are TGTGCCAGCAGCCAAGATTTGGGCCTCCTAAGGGAGACCCAGTACTTC.

The CDR3 region is CSGKLAGGPLDTQYF. In DNA, the CDR3 is TGCAGCGGAAAACTAGCGGGAGGGCCATTAGATACGCAGTATTTT. The chain has TRBV29-1 and TRBJ2-3; 13 bases are a match to TRBD2. This CDR3 contains 15 residues. The germline V gene encodes CDR1 SQVTM and CDR2 ANQGSEA. With 7 bases clipped from V and 5 bases from J, the junction kept 9 bases outside the gene matches.

This clonotype was detected only a few times. The rearrangement uses TRBV6-5 and TRBJ2-6; 7 bases fit TRBD2. Germline V gene sequence: CDR1 MNHEY, CDR2 SVGAGI. The ends lost 1 base at V and 2 bases at J; junction bases unmatched: 2. The CDR3 spans 16 residues. As DNA, the CDR3 is TGTGCCAGCAGTTACTTTGCGGGGGCTGGGGCCAACGTCCTGACTTTC. Translation gives CASSYFAGAGANVLTF.

The rearrangement links TRBV27 to TRBJ2-7; D perhaps matches TRBD2 (6 bases). In germline, CDR1 is MNHEY, CDR2 SMNVEV (reference sequence). The V and J ends lost 4 bases and 0 bases respectively, with 10 bases between them. This CDR3 region has 14 residues. CDR3 region: CASSSAGSSYEQYF. The DNA for the CDR3 is TGTGCCAGCAGTTCCGCGGGAAGCTCCTACGAGCAGTACTTC.

V usage is TRBV7-2 and J usage is TRBJ2-5, with 8 bases aligning to TRBD2. Near its end, the DNA agrees better with TRBJ2-1, so the J call may be wrong. The CDR3 sequence is 17 residues long. Per the germline V gene, CDR1 is SGHTA and CDR2 is FQGNSA. This CDR3 reads CASSLGPWRGANNEQFF. Written as DNA, the CDR3 is TGTGCCAGCAGCTTAGGGCCCTGGCGGGGGGCGAACAATGAGCAGTTCTTC.

The rearrangement uses TRBV12-3 or TRBV12-4 and TRBJ2-3; D gene unclear. The germline V and J ends were trimmed by 3 bases and 3 bases, with 10 bases remaining between them. This CDR3 has 14 amino acids. The CDR3 is CASSFGYKTDTQYF. The CDR3 DNA reads as TGTGCCAGCAGTTTCGGATACAAAACAGATACGCAGTATTTT.

This clonotype has just a few counts. The chain combines TRBV29-1 with TRBJ2-2; maybe TRBD2 (5 bases). This CDR3 has 15 amino acids. Germline V gene lookup returns CDR1 SQVTM and CDR2 ANQGSEA. The V and J ends lost 6 bases and 4 bases respectively, with 18 bases between them. The DNA of the CDR3 is TGCAGCGTGCTCGAGGGAGAGAAGGGCACCGGGGAGCTGTTTTTT. It translates to CSVLEGEKGTGELFF.

The rearrangement links TRBV19 to TRBJ1-1, with TRBD1 matching over 7 bases. This CDR3 has 14 amino acids. Germline V lookup: CDR1 LNHDA, CDR2 SQIVND (reference sequence). Trimming cost V 7 bases and J 1 base; bases outside gene matches: 6. The DNA of the CDR3 is TGTGCCAGTACCATGGGACAGTCGAACACTGAAGCTTTCTTT. Protein product: CASTMGQSNTEAFF.

This chain connects TRBV4-1 to TRBJ1-1; 8 bases are shared with TRBD1. The germline V gene has CDR1 MGHRA and CDR2 YSYEKL. V gave up 2 bases and J gave up 2 bases; unmatched junction bases: 10. The CDR3 spans 17 residues. CDR3 DNA sequence: TGCGCCAGCAGCCAACCCGACAGGGGTAATTCTAACACTGAAGCTTTCTTT. Its protein product is CASSQPDRGNSNTEAFF.

This clonotype was counted between two and nine times. The chain has TRBV20-1 and TRBJ2-3; TRBD1 agrees at 11 bases. Germline CDR1 reads DFQATT; CDR2 reads SNEGSKA (reference sequence). The CDR3 has 17 residues. Trimming at V came to 1 base and at J to 4 bases, leaving 10 bases not matched to a gene. For the CDR3, the DNA is TGCAGTGCTAGAGCCTTCCGGGACAGGGGGACCGCAGATACGCAGTATTTT. Translated: CSARAFRDRGTADTQYF.

The chain combines TRBV29-1 with TRBJ1-2; D remains unclear. CDR1 and CDR2 from the germline V gene are SQVTM and ANQGSEA. V was pared by 4 bases and J by 5 bases, with 14 bases between. The CDR3 is 13 residues long. CDR3 DNA sequence: TGCAGCGTTGCTGGAGCCACCTTTTATGGCTACACCTTC. Translation: CSVAGATFYGYTF.

The chain carries TRBV12-3 or TRBV12-4 and TRBJ1-3; 10 nucleotides agree with TRBD1. This CDR3 is 15 amino acids long. V shed 7 bases and J 2 bases; nucleotides not matched to a gene: 5. The CDR3 sequence is CASNPGQGPGNTIYF. The CDR3 DNA is TGTGCCAGCAATCCGGGACAGGGGCCTGGAAACACCATATATTTT.

The chain employs TRBV5-1 and TRBJ2-1; D is undetermined. In germline, CDR1 is SGHRS, CDR2 YFSETQ. This CDR3 comprises 12 residues. Trimming took 5 bases from V and 2 from J, leaving 5 bases between them. CDR3 protein: CASRSTYNEQFF. Here the CDR3 DNA reads TGCGCCAGCAGAAGCACCTACAATGAGCAGTTCTTC.

This clonotype was picked up a small number of times. The V gene is TRBV20-1, the J gene TRBJ2-5; 9 bases map to TRBD2. This CDR3 is 18 amino acids long. Looked up from germline, CDR1 is DFQATT and CDR2 is SNEGSKA (reference sequence). The junction had 12 bases not matched to a gene; V was cut back by 0 bases and J by 1 base. The CDR3 coding sequence is TGCAGTGCTAGAGATTTCGTCTTAGCTAGCGGGACCCAAGAGACCCAGTACTTC. Translating gives CSARDFVLASGTQETQYF.

The V gene is TRBV5-4, the J gene TRBJ1-4; D possibly corresponds to TRBD1 (5 bases). Germline loops: CDR1 SGHNT, CDR2 YYREEE (reference sequence). Trimming stripped 4 bases from V and 5 bases from J, with 15 bases between. The CDR3 runs to 15 residues. The CDR3 reads CASSLADGGNEKLFF. CDR3 coding DNA: TGTGCCAGCAGCCTAGCGGACGGGGGGAATGAAAAACTGTTTTTT.

The chain combines TRBV20-1 with TRBJ2-1; TRBD1 matches 10 bases. The V gene's germline CDR1 is DFQATT and CDR2 SNEGSKA (reference sequence). The junction had 8 bases not matched to a gene; V was cut back by 4 bases and J by 5 bases. This CDR3 is 15 amino acids long. The CDR3 sequence: CSATGGDRGNNEQFF. The CDR3 DNA reads as TGCAGTGCTACTGGAGGGGACAGGGGAAACAATGAGCAGTTCTTC.

This clonotype was seen only a few times. The J gene is TRBJ2-1, the V gene TRBV29-1; D unresolved. CDR3 length: 11 amino acids. Germline V lookup: CDR1 SQVTM, CDR2 ANQGSEA. Trimming removed 4 bases at V and 9 bases at J, with 10 bases between. The CDR3: CSVVEPGEQFF. The CDR3 DNA is TGCAGCGTTGTAGAACCGGGTGAGCAGTTCTTC.

The rearrangement uses TRBV29-1 and TRBJ2-6, with D unclear. Trimming shortened V by 4 bases and J by 4 bases, and 11 bases separated the two germline ends. Germline V CDR1 and CDR2: SQVTM, ANQGSEA. This CDR3 is 14 amino acids long. The CDR3 nucleotides are TGCAGCGTTGTGGGTCTGACAGGGGCCAACGTCCTGACTTTC. This sequence encodes CSVVGLTGANVLTF.

The V call is TRBV28, the J call TRBJ2-5; D is ambiguous. The DNA matches TRBJ2-7 better at its end, which makes the J call doubtful. The CDR3 runs 14 residues. Germline V CDR1 and CDR2: MDHEN, SYDVKM. Here the CDR3 DNA reads TGTGCCAGCAGTTTGTTGGGGTCGGGCTACGAGCAGTACTTC. It encodes CASSLLGSGYEQYF.

The CDR3 protein is CASSQLTVEGTENEKLFF. The CDR3 nucleotides are TGCGCCAGCAGCCAACTCACGGTAGAAGGGACAGAAAATGAAAAACTGTTTTTT. The V and J genes are TRBV4-1 and TRBJ1-4; TRBD1 matches 7 bases. Germline CDR1 and CDR2: MGHRA and YSYEKL. V lost 2 bases, J lost 5 bases, and 14 bases stayed unmatched. CDR3 length equals 18 residues.